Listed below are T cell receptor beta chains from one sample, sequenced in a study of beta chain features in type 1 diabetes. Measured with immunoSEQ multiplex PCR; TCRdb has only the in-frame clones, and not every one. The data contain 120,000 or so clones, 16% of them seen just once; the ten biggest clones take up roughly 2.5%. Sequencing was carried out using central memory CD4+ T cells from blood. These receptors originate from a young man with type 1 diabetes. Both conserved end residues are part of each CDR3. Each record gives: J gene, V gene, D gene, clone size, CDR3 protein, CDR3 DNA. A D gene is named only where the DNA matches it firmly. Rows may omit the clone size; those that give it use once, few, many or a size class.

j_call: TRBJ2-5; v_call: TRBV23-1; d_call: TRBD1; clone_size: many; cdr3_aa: CASSQTDRAVWGTQYF; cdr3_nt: TGCGCCAGCAGTCAAACCGACAGGGCCGTTTGGGGGACCCAGTACTTC
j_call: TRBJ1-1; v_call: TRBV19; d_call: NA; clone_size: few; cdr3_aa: CASSNTRGTEAFF; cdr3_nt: TGTGCCAGTAGTAATACCCGAGGCACTGAAGCTTTCTTT
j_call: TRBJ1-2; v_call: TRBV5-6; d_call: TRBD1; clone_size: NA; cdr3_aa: CASSSEGQHLYGYTF; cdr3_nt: TGTGCCAGCAGCTCTGAGGGACAGCATCTCTATGGCTACACCTTC
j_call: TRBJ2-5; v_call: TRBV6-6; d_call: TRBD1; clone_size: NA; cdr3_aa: CASKQGRETQYF; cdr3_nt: TGTGCCAGTAAACAGGGGAGAGAGACCCAGTACTTC
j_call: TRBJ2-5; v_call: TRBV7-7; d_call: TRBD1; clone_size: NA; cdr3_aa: CASSTDREETQYF; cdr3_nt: TGTGCCAGCAGCACTGACAGGGAAGAGACCCAGTACTTC
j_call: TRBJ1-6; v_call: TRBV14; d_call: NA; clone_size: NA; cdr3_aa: CASSQEGRGYNSPLHF; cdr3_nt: TGTGCCAGCAGCCAGGAGGGGAGGGGTTACAATTCACCCCTCCACTTT
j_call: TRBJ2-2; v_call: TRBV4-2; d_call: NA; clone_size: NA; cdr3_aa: CASSPAGANTGELFF; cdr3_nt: TGTGCCAGCAGCCCGGCGGGGGCTAACACCGGGGAGCTGTTTTTT
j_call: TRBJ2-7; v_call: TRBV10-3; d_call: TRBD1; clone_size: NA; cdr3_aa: CAISDGTGGPYEQYF; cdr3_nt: TGTGCCATCAGTGACGGGACAGGGGGCCCCTACGAGCAGTACTTC
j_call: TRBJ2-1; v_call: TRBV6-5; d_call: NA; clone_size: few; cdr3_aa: CASSRARTYNEQFF; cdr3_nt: TGTGCCAGCAGCAGAGCCCGAACCTACAATGAGCAGTTCTTC
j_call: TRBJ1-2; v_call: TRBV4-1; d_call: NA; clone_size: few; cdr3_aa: CASSQSGRGYTF; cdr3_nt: TGCGCCAGCAGCCAGTCAGGGAGAGGCTACACCTTC
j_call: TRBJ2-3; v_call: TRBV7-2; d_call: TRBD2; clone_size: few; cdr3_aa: CASSSSGRTDTQYF; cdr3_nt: TGTGCCAGCAGCTCTAGCGGACGCACAGATACGCAGTATTTT
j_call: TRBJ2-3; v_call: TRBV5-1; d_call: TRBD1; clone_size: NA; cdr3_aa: CASSPGTGVTGTQYF; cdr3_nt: TGCGCCAGCAGCCCGGGGACAGGGGTTACGGGTACGCAGTATTTT
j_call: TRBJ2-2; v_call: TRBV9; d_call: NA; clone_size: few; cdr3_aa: CASSFRTVTGELFF; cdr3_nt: TGTGCCAGCAGCTTCAGGACAGTCACCGGGGAGCTGTTTTTT
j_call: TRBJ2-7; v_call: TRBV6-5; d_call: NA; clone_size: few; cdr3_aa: CASSTAGYEQYF; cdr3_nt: TGTGCCAGCAGTACAGCAGGGTACGAGCAGTACTTC
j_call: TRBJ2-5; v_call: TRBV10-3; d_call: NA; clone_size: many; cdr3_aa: CAISTGSSETQYF; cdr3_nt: TGTGCCATCAGTACAGGGAGTTCGGAGACCCAGTACTTC
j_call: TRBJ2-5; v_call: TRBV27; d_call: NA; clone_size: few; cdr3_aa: CASSHRQFQETQYF; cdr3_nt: TGTGCCAGCAGTCACCGTCAGTTCCAAGAGACCCAGTACTTC
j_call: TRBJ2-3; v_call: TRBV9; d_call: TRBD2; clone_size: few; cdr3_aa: CASSVGLAGGPLDTQYF; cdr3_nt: TGTGCCAGCAGCGTCGGACTAGCGGGGGGACCTTTGGATACGCAGTATTTT
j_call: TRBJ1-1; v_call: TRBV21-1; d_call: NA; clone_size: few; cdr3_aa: CASSTWGLNTEAFF; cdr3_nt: TGTGCCAGCAGCACCTGGGGGCTAAACACTGAAGCTTTCTTT
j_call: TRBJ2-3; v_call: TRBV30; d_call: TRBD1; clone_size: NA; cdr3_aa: CAWADRGHTDTQYF; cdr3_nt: TGTGCCTGGGCGGACAGGGGGCACACAGATACGCAGTATTTT
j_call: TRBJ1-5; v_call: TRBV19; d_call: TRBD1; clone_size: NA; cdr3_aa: CASSPRGQGDQPQHF; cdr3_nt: TGTGCCAGTAGTCCCCGGGGACAGGGGGACCAACCCCAGCATTTT
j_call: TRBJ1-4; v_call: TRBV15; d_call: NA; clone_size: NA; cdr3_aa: CATSRLNEKLFF; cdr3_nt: TGTGCCACCAGCAGGCTAAATGAAAAACTGTTTTTT
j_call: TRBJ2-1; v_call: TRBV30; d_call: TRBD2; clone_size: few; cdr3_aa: CAWRLFSGGGSYNEQFF; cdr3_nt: TGTGCCTGGAGACTATTTAGCGGGGGGGGCTCCTACAATGAGCAGTTCTTC
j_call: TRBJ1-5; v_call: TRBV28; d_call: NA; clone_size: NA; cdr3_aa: CASSLQGYQPQHF; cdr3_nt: TGTGCCAGCAGCTTACAGGGTTATCAGCCCCAGCATTTT
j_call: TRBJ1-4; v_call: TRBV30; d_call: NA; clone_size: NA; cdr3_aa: CAWSQLTNEKLFF; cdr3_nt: TGTGCCTGGAGTCAGCTAACTAATGAAAAACTGTTTTTT
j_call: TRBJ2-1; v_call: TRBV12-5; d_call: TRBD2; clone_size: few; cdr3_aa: CASGLSSGGLYNEQFF; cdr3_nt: TGTGCTAGTGGTTTGTCCAGCGGGGGGCTCTACAATGAGCAGTTCTTC
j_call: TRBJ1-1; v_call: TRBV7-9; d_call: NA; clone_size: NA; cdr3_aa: CASSLDWGTEAFF; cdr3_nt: TGTGCCAGCAGCCTAGACTGGGGCACTGAAGCTTTCTTT
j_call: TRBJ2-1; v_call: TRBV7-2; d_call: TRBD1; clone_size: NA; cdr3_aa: CASSLVRDRSYNEQFF; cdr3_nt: TGTGCCAGCAGCTTAGTCCGGGACAGATCCTACAATGAGCAGTTCTTC
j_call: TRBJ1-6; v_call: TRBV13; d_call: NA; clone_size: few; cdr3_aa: CASSLGRQNSPLHF; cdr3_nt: TGTGCCAGCAGCTTAGGGAGACAGAATTCACCCCTCCACTTT
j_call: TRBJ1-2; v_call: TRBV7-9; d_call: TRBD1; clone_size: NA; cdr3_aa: CASSSEDRATHGYTF; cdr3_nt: TGTGCCAGCAGCTCAGAGGACAGGGCCACCCATGGCTACACCTTC
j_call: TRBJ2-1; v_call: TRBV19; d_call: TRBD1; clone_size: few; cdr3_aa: CASSTEGQGYNEQFF; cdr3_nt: TGTGCCAGTAGTACAGAGGGACAGGGGTACAATGAGCAGTTCTTC
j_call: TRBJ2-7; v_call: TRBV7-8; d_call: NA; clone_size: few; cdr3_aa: CASSTDQGEGYEQYF; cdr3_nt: TGTGCCAGCAGCACGGATCAGGGAGAAGGCTACGAGCAGTACTTC